The rows below give T cell receptor beta chains drawn from one sample of a study of cytomegalovirus exposure and HLA in healthy donors. Repertoires were generated with immunoSEQ multiplex PCR, while TCRdb's copy carries only in-frame clones and drops some. The sample gives about 140,000 clones, around 66% of which show up once; 6.5% is in the top ten. Sample: PBMCs. The receptors stem from a woman aged 60 to 75 in good health and CMV-seronegative. The CDR3 runs from the conserved cysteine through the conserved F or W. Fields, in order: J gene, clone size, V gene, D gene, CDR3 protein, CDR3 DNA. The D gene is left open where the match is weak. The size of a clone is reported for some rows only, either as once, few or many, or as a class for expanded clones.

>TRBJ2-7|.|TRBV5-1|.
CASSLAGSYEQYF
TGCGCCAGCAGCTTGGCCGGGAGCTACGAGCAGTACTTC
>TRBJ2-5|few|TRBV7-7|.
CASSLGGVTQETQYF
TGTGCCAGCAGCTTAGGCGGGGTAACCCAAGAGACCCAGTACTTC
>TRBJ2-7|.|TRBV6-6|TRBD2
CASSSLAGASYEQYF
TGTGCCAGCAGTTCCTTAGCGGGGGCCTCCTACGAGCAGTACTTC
>TRBJ1-1|few|TRBV5-1|TRBD1
CASSKDRGGVRNTEAFF
TGCGCCAGCAGCAAGGACAGGGGGGGGGTTCGGAACACTGAAGCTTTCTTT
>TRBJ2-3|once|TRBV2|TRBD1
CASSFDRGRRDTQYF
TGTGCCAGCAGTTTCGACAGGGGGAGGAGAGATACGCAGTATTTT
>TRBJ1-2|.|TRBV25-1|.
CASSRVTANYGYTF
TGTGCCAGCAGTCGGGTCACCGCTAACTATGGCTACACCTTC
>TRBJ2-7|.|TRBV11-2|TRBD2
CASRYGTSGRAPYEQYF
TGTGCCAGCAGATACGGGACTAGCGGGAGGGCCCCTTACGAGCAGTACTTC
>TRBJ2-2|.|TRBV25-1|.
CASSYRDTGELFF
TGTGCCAGCAGCTACAGGGACACCGGGGAGCTGTTTTTT
>TRBJ2-3|few|TRBV7-2|TRBD2
CASSFSGGVTDTQYF
TGTGCCAGCAGCTTTAGCGGGGGGGTCACAGATACGCAGTATTTT
>TRBJ1-2|.|TRBV5-1|TRBD1
CASSSEGTGVGGYTF
TGCGCCAGCAGCTCCGAGGGGACAGGGGTCGGTGGCTACACCTTC
>TRBJ1-3|.|TRBV7-2|.
CASSLAGQGLSGNTIYF
TGTGCCAGCAGCTTAGCCGGGCAGGGGCTCTCTGGAAACACCATATATTTT
>TRBJ1-1|once|TRBV2|.
CASSIRRGGMGSEAFF
TGTGCCAGCAGTATAAGAAGGGGGGGCATGGGTTCTGAAGCTTTCTTT
>TRBJ2-1|.|TRBV28|.
CASSLTLKEQFF
TGTGCCAGCAGTTTAACGCTAAAGGAGCAGTTCTTC
>TRBJ1-2|.|TRBV7-9|TRBD1
CASSLSGQGIYGYTF
TGTGCCAGCAGCCTATCGGGACAGGGGATCTATGGCTACACCTTC
>TRBJ2-2|.|TRBV6-5|.
CASSYSHPTREELFF
TGTGCCAGCAGTTACTCCCACCCTACTAGAGAGGAGCTGTTTTTT
>TRBJ2-1|.|TRBV7-8|.
CASSRGANNEQFF
TGTGCCAGCAGCCGAGGAGCAAACAATGAGCAGTTCTTC
>TRBJ2-1|.|TRBV29-1|TRBD2
CSVGASSGSYNEQFF
TGCAGCGTTGGGGCCTCTAGCGGGAGCTACAATGAGCAGTTCTTC
>TRBJ2-3|.|TRBV12-5|TRBD1
CASGFGDRGRDTQYF
TGTGCTAGTGGTTTCGGGGACAGGGGGCGGGATACGCAGTATTTT